The 10 T cell receptor beta chains below come from one sample, sequenced in a study of shared T cell receptors in the human thymus. The method was immunoSEQ multiplex PCR; TCRdb's version includes in-frame clones alone and lacks a portion of them. The sample holds hundreds of thousands of clones, around 87% seen once. The data were also submitted as part of a second study, on human thymus T cells.

Sequencing was performed on thymocytes. These receptors originate from a boy in the first two years of life with a congenital heart defect.

J is TRBJ2-2 and V is TRBV4-3; 8 bases align to TRBD2. This CDR3 comprises 17 residues. From germline, CDR1 is LGHNA and CDR2 YSLEER. V lost 2 bases, J lost 5 bases, and 10 bases stayed unmatched. CDR3 sequence reads: CASSQILAVGVTGELFF. The CDR3, as DNA: TGCGCCAGCAGCCAAATACTAGCGGTCGGAGTTACCGGGGAGCTGTTTTTT.

This chain connects TRBV5-5 to TRBJ2-7, with D unresolved. Trimming cost V 0 bases and J 0 bases, with 4 bases left between them. The CDR3 runs 13 residues. Per germline, CDR1 SGHKS and CDR2 YYEKEE (reference sequence). CDR3 nucleotide sequence: TGTGCCAGCAGCTTGGACACCTCCTACGAGCAGTACTTC. Its translation: CASSLDTSYEQYF.

V usage is TRBV5-5 and J usage is TRBJ1-2; a possible D gene is TRBD1 (5 bases). Germline loops: CDR1 SGHKS, CDR2 YYEKEE (reference sequence). Trimming took 0 bases from V and 4 from J, leaving 22 bases between them. This CDR3 is built from 18 residues. CDR3 coding DNA: TGTGCCAGCAGCTTGGACGGCGGGGACTCGAAGCCTTTCTATGGCTACACCTTC. It translates to CASSLDGGDSKPFYGYTF.

The chain couples TRBV7-2 to TRBJ2-3; D is unclear. V was shortened by 1 base and J by 0 bases, with 5 bases between the two germline ends. Germline CDR1 and CDR2: SGHTA and FQGNSA. The CDR3 length is 14 residues. The chain's CDR3 is CASSLGTSTDTQYF. CDR3 coding DNA: TGTGCCAGCAGCTTAGGTACTAGCACAGATACGCAGTATTTT.

V usage is TRBV27 and J usage is TRBJ1-4, with a possible D match to TRBD1 (6 bases). V was shortened by 5 bases and J by 10 bases, with 17 bases between the two germline ends. The CDR3 runs 14 residues. Per germline, CDR1 MNHEY and CDR2 SMNVEV (reference sequence). The CDR3 nucleotides are TGTGCCAGCAGTCGGACAGCCCAATCGAGAAAACTGTTTTTT. This translates into CASSRTAQSRKLFF.

The chain uses TRBV11-3 and TRBJ2-6; maybe TRBD1 (6 bases). The germline V and J ends were trimmed by 6 bases and 4 bases, with 16 bases remaining between them. The CDR3 is 16 residues long. The germline V gene encodes CDR1 SGHNT and CDR2 YENEEA. The CDR3 nucleotides read TGTGCCAGCAGACCCCCAGGGGCCTTCGGGGCCAACGTCCTGACTTTC. It encodes CASRPPGAFGANVLTF.

The V gene is TRBV4-2, the J gene TRBJ2-7; TRBD1 might be the D (6 bases). Trimming removed 0 bases at V and 4 bases at J, with 19 bases between. This CDR3 spans 17 amino acids. CDR1 LGHNA and CDR2 YNFKEQ come from the germline V gene. CDR3 nucleotides: TGTGCCAGCAGCCAAGATTTGGGGGCAGGGAATTTTTACGAGCAGTACTTC. Translated, it gives CASSQDLGAGNFYEQYF.

This clone was seen only a few times. This rearrangement joins TRBV5-1 to TRBJ2-7; TRBD1 agrees at 9 bases. In germline, CDR1 is SGHRS, CDR2 YFSETQ. Germline trimming cut 4 bases from V and 2 bases from J; bases unmatched to any gene: 7. The CDR3 has 15 amino acids. The CDR3 coding sequence is TGCGCCAGCAGCCCCCGGGACAGGGACACCTACGAGCAGTACTTC. Translated: CASSPRDRDTYEQYF.

V usage is TRBV5-4 and J usage is TRBJ1-2; no reliable D call. V lost 6 bases and J lost 0, with 9 bases in between. CDR1 is SGHNT, CDR2 YYREEE, per germline (reference sequence). This CDR3 is 13 amino acids long. CDR3 coding DNA: TGTGCCAGCATTGTGGCAGCTAACTATGGCTACACCTTC. It yields the protein CASIVAANYGYTF.

The V and J genes are TRBV7-3 and TRBJ2-7; weak D call: TRBD1 (6 bases). V was trimmed by 0 bases and J by 0 bases, leaving 9 bases between them. There are 15 residues in the CDR3. CDR1 is SGHTA and CDR2 is FQGTGA in the germline V gene. CDR3 loop: CASSLTGRGSYEQYF. In DNA form, the CDR3 reads TGTGCCAGCAGCTTAACGGGCAGGGGCTCCTACGAGCAGTACTTC.